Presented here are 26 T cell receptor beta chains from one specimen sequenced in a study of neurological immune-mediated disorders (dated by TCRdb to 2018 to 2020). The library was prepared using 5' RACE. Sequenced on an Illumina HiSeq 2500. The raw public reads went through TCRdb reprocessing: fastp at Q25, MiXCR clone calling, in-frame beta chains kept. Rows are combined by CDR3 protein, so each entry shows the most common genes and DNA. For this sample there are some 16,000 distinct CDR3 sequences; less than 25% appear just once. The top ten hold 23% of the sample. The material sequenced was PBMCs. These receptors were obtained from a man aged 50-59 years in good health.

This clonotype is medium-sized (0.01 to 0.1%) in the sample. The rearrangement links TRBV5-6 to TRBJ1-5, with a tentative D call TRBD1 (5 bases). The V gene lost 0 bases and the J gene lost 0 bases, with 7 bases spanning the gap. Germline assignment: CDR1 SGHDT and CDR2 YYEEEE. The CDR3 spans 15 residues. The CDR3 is CASSLGGYSNQPQHF. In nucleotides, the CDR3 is TGTGCCAGCAGCTTGGGGGGGTATAGCAATCAGCCCCAGCATTTT.

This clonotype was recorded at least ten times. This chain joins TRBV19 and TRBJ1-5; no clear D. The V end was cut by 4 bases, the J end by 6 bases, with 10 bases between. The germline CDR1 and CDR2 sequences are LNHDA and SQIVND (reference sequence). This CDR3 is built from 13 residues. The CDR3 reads CASSTGFRQPQHF. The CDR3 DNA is TGTGCCAGTAGTACAGGATTTCGTCAGCCCCAGCATTTT.

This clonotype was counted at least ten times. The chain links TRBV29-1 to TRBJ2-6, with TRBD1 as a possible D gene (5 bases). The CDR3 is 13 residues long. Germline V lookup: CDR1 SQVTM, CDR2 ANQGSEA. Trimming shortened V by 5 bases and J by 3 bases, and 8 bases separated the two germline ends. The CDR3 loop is CSVSGNGANVLTF. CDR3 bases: TGCAGCGTTTCAGGGAATGGGGCCAACGTCCTGACTTTC.

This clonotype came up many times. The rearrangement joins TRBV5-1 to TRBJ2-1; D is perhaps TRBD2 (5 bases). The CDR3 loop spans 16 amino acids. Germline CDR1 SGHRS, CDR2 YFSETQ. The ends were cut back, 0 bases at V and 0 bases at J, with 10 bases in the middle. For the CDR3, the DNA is TGCGCCAGCAGCTTGGTTAGCGTCAGCTCCTACAATGAGCAGTTCTTC. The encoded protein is CASSLVSVSSYNEQFF.

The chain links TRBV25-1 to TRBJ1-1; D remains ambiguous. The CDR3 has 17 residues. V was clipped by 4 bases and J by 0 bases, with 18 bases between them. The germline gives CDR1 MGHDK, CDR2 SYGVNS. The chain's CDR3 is CASSGLPGGYMNTEAFF. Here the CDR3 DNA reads TGTGCCAGCAGTGGCCTCCCGGGCGGCTACATGAACACTGAAGCTTTCTTT. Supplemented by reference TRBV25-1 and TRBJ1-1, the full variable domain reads EADIYQTPRYLVIGTGKKITLECSQTMGHDKMYWYQQDPGMELHLIHYSYGVNSTEKGDLSSESTVSRIRTEHFPLTLESARPSHTSQYLCASSGLPGGYMNTEAFFGQGTRLTVV.

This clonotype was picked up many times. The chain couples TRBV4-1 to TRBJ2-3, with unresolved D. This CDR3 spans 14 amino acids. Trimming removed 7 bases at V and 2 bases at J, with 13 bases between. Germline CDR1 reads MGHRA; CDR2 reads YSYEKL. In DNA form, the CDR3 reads TGCGCCAGCACTGAAGTCCCCTCCACAGATACGCAGTATTTT. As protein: CASTEVPSTDTQYF.

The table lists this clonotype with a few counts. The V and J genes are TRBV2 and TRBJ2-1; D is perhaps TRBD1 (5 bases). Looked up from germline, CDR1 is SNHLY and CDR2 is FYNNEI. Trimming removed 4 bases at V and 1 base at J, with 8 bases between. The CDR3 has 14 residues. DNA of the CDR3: TGTGCCAGCAGTGTCCAGGGTTCCTACAATGAGCAGTTCTTC. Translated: CASSVQGSYNEQFF.

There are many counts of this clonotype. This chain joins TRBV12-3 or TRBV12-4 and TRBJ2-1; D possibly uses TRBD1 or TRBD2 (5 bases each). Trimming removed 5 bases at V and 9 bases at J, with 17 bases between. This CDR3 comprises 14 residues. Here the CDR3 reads CASSRGSSVTEQFF. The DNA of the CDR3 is TGTGCCAGCAGTCGGGGCTCATCAGTGACTGAGCAGTTCTTC.

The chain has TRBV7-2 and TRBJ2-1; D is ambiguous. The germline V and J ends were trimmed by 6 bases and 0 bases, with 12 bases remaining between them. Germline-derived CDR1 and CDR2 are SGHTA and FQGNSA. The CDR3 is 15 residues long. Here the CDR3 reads CASRLMTASYNEQFF. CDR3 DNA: TGTGCCAGCAGGCTGATGACGGCCTCCTACAATGAGCAGTTCTTC.

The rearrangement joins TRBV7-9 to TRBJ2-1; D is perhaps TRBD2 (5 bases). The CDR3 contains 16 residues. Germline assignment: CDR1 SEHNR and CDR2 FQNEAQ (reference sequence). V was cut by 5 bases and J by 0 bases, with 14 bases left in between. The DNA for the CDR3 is TGTGCCAGCAGCCCGACACGACTAAGCTCCTACAATGAGCAGTTCTTC. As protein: CASSPTRLSSYNEQFF.

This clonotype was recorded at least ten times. CDR3: CSARGAGGMGEKLFF. In nucleotides, the CDR3 is TGCAGTGCTCGGGGGGCAGGGGGGATGGGTGAAAAACTGTTTTTT. This chain links TRBV20-1 with TRBJ1-4, with 7 positions matching TRBD1. V gave up 5 bases and J gave up 7 bases; unmatched junction bases: 13. The CDR3 runs to 15 residues. Germline CDR1 DFQATT, CDR2 SNEGSKA (reference sequence).

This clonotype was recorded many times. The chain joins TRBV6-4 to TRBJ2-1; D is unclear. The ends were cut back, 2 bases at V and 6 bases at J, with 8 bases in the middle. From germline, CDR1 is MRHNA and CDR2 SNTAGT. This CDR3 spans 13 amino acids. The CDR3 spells CASSDGSPNEQFF. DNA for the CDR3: TGTGCCAGCAGTGACGGCAGCCCCAATGAGCAGTTCTTC.

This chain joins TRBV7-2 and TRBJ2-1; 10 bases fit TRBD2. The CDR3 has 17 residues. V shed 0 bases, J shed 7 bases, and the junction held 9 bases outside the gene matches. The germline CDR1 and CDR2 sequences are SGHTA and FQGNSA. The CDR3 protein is CASSLAPSGRGGNEQFF. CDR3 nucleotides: TGTGCCAGCAGCTTAGCCCCTAGCGGGAGAGGAGGAAATGAGCAGTTCTTC.

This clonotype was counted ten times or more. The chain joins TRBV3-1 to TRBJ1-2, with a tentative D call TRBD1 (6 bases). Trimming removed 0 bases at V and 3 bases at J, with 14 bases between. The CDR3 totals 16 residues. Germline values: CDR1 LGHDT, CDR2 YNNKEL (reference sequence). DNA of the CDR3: TGTGCCAGCAGCCAAGATGGGGCGGGGGCACACTATGGCTACACCTTC. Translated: CASSQDGAGAHYGYTF.

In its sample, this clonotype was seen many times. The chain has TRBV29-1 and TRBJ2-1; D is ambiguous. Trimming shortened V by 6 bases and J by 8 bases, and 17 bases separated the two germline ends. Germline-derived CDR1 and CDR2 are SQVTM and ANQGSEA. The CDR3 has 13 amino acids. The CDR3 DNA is TGCAGCGTGGCTCTCCGGGTACCCCATGAGCAGTTCTTC. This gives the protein CSVALRVPHEQFF.

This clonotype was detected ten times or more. The CDR3 DNA follows: TGCGCCAGCAGCTTGGCCCCGGGAGCAGCCACCGGGGAGCTGTTTTTT. As protein: CASSLAPGAATGELFF. This rearrangement joins TRBV5-1 to TRBJ2-2, with TRBD2 as a possible D gene (6 bases). Germline loops: CDR1 SGHRS, CDR2 YFSETQ. This CDR3 is built from 16 residues. Deletions cut 0 bases from V and 4 bases from J, with 13 bases between.

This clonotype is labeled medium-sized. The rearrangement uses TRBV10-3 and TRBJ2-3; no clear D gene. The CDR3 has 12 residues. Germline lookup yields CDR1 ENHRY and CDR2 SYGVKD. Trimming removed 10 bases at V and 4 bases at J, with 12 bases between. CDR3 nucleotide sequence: TGTGCCACCCAATCCGGCCCAGATACGCAGTATTTT. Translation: CATQSGPDTQYF.

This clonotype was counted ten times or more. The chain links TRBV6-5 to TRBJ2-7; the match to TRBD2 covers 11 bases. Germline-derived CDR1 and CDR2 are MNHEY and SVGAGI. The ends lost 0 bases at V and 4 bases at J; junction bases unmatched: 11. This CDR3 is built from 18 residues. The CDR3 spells CASSYSSRTSGRAYEQYF. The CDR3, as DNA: TGTGCCAGCAGTTACTCGAGCCGAACTAGCGGGAGAGCATACGAGCAGTACTTC.

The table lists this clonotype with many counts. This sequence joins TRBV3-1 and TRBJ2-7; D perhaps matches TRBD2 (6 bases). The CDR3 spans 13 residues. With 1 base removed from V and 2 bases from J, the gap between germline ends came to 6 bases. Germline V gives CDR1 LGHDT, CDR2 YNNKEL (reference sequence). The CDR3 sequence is CASSQGEAYEQYF. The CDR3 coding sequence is TGTGCCAGCAGCCAAGGGGAGGCCTACGAGCAGTACTTC.

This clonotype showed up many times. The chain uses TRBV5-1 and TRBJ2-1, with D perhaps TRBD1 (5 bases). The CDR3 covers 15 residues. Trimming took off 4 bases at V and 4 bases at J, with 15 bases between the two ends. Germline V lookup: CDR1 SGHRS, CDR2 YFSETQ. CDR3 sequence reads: CASSQQDPAYNEQFF. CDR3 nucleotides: TGCGCCAGCAGCCAACAGGATCCGGCGTACAATGAGCAGTTCTTC.

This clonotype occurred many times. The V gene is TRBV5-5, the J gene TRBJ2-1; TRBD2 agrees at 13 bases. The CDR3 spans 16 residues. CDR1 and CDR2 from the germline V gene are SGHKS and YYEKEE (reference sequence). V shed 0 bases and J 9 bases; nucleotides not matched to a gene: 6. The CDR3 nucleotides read TGTGCCAGCAGCTTGGGGGGGACTAGCGGGATGATTGAGCAGTTCTTC. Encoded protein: CASSLGGTSGMIEQFF.

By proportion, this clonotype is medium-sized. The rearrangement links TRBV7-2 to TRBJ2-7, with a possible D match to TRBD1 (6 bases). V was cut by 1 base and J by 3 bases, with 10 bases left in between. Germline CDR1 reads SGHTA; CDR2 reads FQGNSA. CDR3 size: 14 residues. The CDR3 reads CASSLGTGHYEQYF. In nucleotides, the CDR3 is TGTGCCAGCAGCTTAGGCACAGGGCACTACGAGCAGTACTTC.

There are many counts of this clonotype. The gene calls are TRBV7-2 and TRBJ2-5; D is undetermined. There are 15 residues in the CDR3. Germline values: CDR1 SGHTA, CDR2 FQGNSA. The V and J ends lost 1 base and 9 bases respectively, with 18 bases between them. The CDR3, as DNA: TGTGCCAGCAGCTTAGGTCCCGGCCAGTGGCAGCCCCAGTACTTC. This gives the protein CASSLGPGQWQPQYF.

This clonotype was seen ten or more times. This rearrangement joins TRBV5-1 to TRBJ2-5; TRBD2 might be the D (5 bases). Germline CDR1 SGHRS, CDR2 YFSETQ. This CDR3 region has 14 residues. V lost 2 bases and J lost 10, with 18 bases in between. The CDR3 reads CASSLSGSSGGQYF. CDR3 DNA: TGCGCCAGCAGCTTATCCGGCTCCTCAGGAGGCCAGTACTTC.

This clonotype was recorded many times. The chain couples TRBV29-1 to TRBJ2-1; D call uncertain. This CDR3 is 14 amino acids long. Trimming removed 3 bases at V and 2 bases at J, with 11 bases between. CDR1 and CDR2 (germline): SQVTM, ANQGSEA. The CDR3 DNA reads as TGCAGCGTTGATCTAGTTGGGCCCTACAATGAGCAGTTCTTC. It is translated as CSVDLVGPYNEQFF.

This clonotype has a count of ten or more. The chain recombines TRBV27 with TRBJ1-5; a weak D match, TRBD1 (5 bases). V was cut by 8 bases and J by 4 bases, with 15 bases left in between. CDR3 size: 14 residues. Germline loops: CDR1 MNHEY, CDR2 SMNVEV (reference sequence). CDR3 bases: TGTGCCAGCGGTCTGGGGCAGGTGAATCAGCCCCAGCATTTT. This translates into CASGLGQVNQPQHF.